This T cell receptor (beta chain) originates from a study of radiotherapy plus CTLA-4 blockade in lung cancer. The V gene's germline CDR1 is SGHRS and CDR2 YFSETQ. V dropped 0 bases and J dropped 7 bases, with 13 bases sitting between them. The CDR3 runs 14 residues. Assay: immunoSEQ multiplex PCR; the TCRdb copy retains only in-frame clones and omits some. The data hold tens of thousands of clones, with 83% observed a single time. V is TRBV5-1 and J is TRBJ1-1; D may be TRBD1 (5 bases). The source material was peripheral blood, sampled from a patient treated with radiotherapy plus ipilimumab. The origin of this receptor is a human donor with non-small cell lung cancer who had stable disease on radiotherapy plus ipilimumab. This CDR3 is CASSLVSGTREAFF. CDR3 DNA: TGCGCCAGCAGCTTGGTGTCAGGGACCCGTGAAGCTTTCTTT.